This record concerns one T cell receptor (beta chain) sequence. It has no known antigen specificity. Base qualities are missing; no much larger clone stands one base away. The cohort consisted of some 670 healthy bone marrow donors. Cohort members were all nominally healthy when sampled, although unrecorded immune exposures were likely present. The donor was CMV seronegative and belonged to the group of around 400 seronegative cohort members. A peripheral blood sample was collected from each donor, and TCR beta sequencing was performed on peripheral blood mononuclear cells. The Qiagen DNeasy Blood Extraction Kit was used to extract genomic DNA from the blood cell samples. The CDR3 holds 18 amino acids from the cysteine to the phenylalanine. Solely the CDR3 DNA is kept, with 54 bases framed from the first base. CDR1 ENHRY and CDR2 SYGVKD are derived from the germline V gene. Trimming accounts for 6 bases at V and 2 bases at J, while the number of junction bases matched to no gene is 11.

Receptor libraries were prepared by the immunoSEQ multiplex PCR assay. For the multiplex PCR, a mixture combining 60 forward primers for TCR Vbeta segments and 13 reverse primers for TCR Jbeta segments was used. The CDR3 region of rearranged TCR beta genes was amplified from genomic DNA with a multiplex PCR assay. The amplified TCR beta libraries were sequenced on the Illumina HiSeq System as 87-base-pair reads. Per the source publication's procedure: A later analysis tallied roughly 76 million unique TCR beta chains across the 666 repertoires, and roughly 11 million of those chains were shared by two or more donors. A nearest-neighbor algorithm error-corrected the raw reads and collapsed the reads into unique sequences, merging closely related sequences to remove PCR and sequencing errors. To assign V, D and J gene segments, CDR3 sequences were aligned to IMGT reference sequences. For a sequence to be retained, a match of at least six nucleotides to both a V gene segment and a J gene segment was required. Rearrangements were classified as productive when the CDR3 lacked stop codons and remained in frame with V and J, and all other rearrangements were classified as non-productive. Following IMGT convention, CDR3 was defined as the stretch from the second conserved V-encoded cysteine to the conserved J-encoded phenylalanine. The earlier analysis of some 550 of the donors excluded any sequence lacking an unambiguous match to a single V gene segment. In an earlier analysis of approximately 560 of the donors, a V segment was called functional when productive rearrangements were above 56.7%, and segregating when the standard deviation between donors exceeded 5%. A statistical classification framework was built for diagnosing cytomegalovirus status from the catalog of TCR beta chain sequences. In a later analysis, V and J genes were assigned by comparing TCR nucleotide sequences against IMGT/GENE-DB human TR gene sequences. A later analysis assigned CDR3 sequences and most-parsimonious VDJ recombination scenarios with the TCRdist pipeline. In a later analysis, each TCR beta chain was defined by its CDR3 amino acid sequence together with its V-gene family, and reads without a unique V-gene family were excluded. In a later analysis, several hundred highly shared, low-generation-probability nucleotide sequences were removed to address suspected cross-contamination and a sequencing artifact. For each public chain, a later analysis derived a clonal expansion index from normalized ranks of inferred template counts within each repertoire. In a later analysis, generation probabilities were computed using a VDJ recombination model fitted to out-of-frame rearrangements, and the results were checked against IGoR. In a later analysis, hypergeometric tests were used to score TCR-TCR, TCR-HLA and TCR-CMV co-occurrence, with a repertoire-size bias correction applied to TCR pairs. To estimate false discovery rates, a later analysis permuted the HLA or CMV assignments 20 times. In a later analysis, co-occurring TCRs were grouped using DBSCAN, and TCRdist sequence similarity was added for clustering within HLA-allele-positive subsets. Co-occurrence clustering excluded repertoires with fewer than 30,000 or more than 120,000 public chains, plus five with anomalous nucleotide sharing. Sourced from immuneACCESS, this table was stored by TCRdb with only in-frame sequences that have V and J called. A share of the clones is absent; for the studies checked, an unresolved V gene accounts for under half, and the remainder has no known explanation. The V and J calls and the clone size are those of that table, but D and trimming were determined from the DNA. The sample has approximately 170,000 clones on record, over 75% of them singletons. Of the sample, over 2.5% falls within the top ten clones.

These data originate in a study of cytomegalovirus exposure and HLA in healthy donors (dated by TCRdb to 2017 to 2019). The study in broad terms: According to an earlier analysis of 587 of the donors, about 179 million T cells yielded roughly 110 million unique TCR beta sequences and around 280 Gb of sequence data. An early release that covered several hundred HLA-typed donors contained about 300 gigabases of sequencing data and tens of millions of unique TCR sequences. Of the 350 to 450 genotyped donors, roughly 80% fell in the genetic ancestry cluster associated with self-reported Caucasian donors. The study aimed to test whether signatures of past pathogen exposure could be identified by cataloging public T cell receptors. Using immunosequencing, the study profiled T cell repertoires from roughly 650 subjects and related those repertoires to cytomegalovirus serostatus. Besides the first cohort of around 700 subjects, a separate validation cohort made up of 90 to 150 different subjects was used. To predict cytomegalovirus infection status, the study brought together high-throughput TCR immunosequencing, statistical association of individual TCRs with disease status, and machine learning. In a later analysis, previously published TCR beta repertoires from 666 donors were re-analyzed and high-resolution HLA genotyping was added so that TCR occurrence patterns could be studied. Rather than drawing on any new phenotypic data, the later analysis identified candidate immune exposures from TCR beta sequences and the way those sequences occurred across donors. An earlier analysis of 500 to 650 of the donors applied high-throughput TCR beta sequencing to assess whether each TCR beta V gene segment acted as functional or pseudogenic. Alongside the repertoire data, information on donor age, sex, ethnicity and CMV serostatus was compiled. A later genetic analysis took genome-wide SNP genotypes for about 60% of the roughly 670 donors and used that subset as a discovery cohort. Every discovery cohort repertoire had been produced on one sequencing platform. HLA typing included class I and class II loci at four-digit resolution. The number of donors typed differed by locus, with roughly 620-640 for A, B, C, DRB1 and DQB1, roughly 550 for DQA1, 600 to 610 for DPA1, and some 470 for DPB1. Because of strong linkage in the cohort, four to six DR-DQ haplotypes were treated as single units for association and clustering. Among about 390 genotyped donors of the cohort, an average of 235,054 unique TCR beta nucleotide sequences were sequenced per donor, roughly 20% of them non-productive.

On the study overall, not on this receptor specifically: The study gave a list of about 150 TCR beta chains associated with cytomegalovirus. The classifier was reported to diagnose cytomegalovirus status with high specificity and sensitivity in both the original cohort and the validation cohort. In a later analysis, HLA-associated TCR beta chains were found to be more clonally expanded and to have lower generation probabilities than equally common non-associated chains. An earlier analysis of 587 of the donors showed that most TCR beta V segments appeared in productive rearrangements either about 87% or about 30% of the time, which broadly matched IMGT annotations. According to a later analysis, parvovirus B19, influenza, CMV and Epstein-Barr virus appeared linked to several top co-occurrence clusters. An association between a missense DCLRE1C variant and V-gene and J-gene trimming of TCR beta chains was found in a later genetic analysis and replicated in an independent cohort. About 17 rarely observed V segments, including chromosome 9 orphons, were excluded from the earlier analysis of several hundred of the donors because counts were too low. For the cohort, immune exposure information was limited to CMV serostatus. When HLA alleles, especially DR and DQ, strongly co-occurred, attributing TCR associations to individual alleles was difficult. Specific HLA alleles were associated with over 15,000 TCR beta sequences at a false discovery rate of 0.05 in a later analysis. A group of highly shared sequence variants was considered likely to be a technical artifact of the sequencing pipeline. According to the authors, the approach could potentially be generalized to other disease states and immunological phenotypes. In a later analysis, the rate of TCR association differed among HLA loci, with DRB1 alleles having the most associated TCRs and HLA-C alleles having the fewest. In a later genetic analysis, fewer N-insertions in productive TCRs were reported among donors in an Asian-associated ancestry cluster than the roughly 670-donor mean. The 87-base-pair reads could not distinguish some IMGT-functional V segments, including TRBV6-2 and TRBV6-3, so those segments were excluded. Presence/absence analyses assumed roughly uniform sequencing depth across donors, an assumption that may not hold. A later analysis found that most CMV-associated TCR beta chains appeared HLA-restricted, with HLA associations seemingly driven largely by CMV exposure. Linkage disequilibrium might explain the correlated functional status among segregating V segments, but an unknown experimental factor could not be excluded. Because some donors lacked HLA typing at each locus, the association tests relied only on the typed subset. The cohort was sequenced for TCR beta chains only, and without alpha or paired-chain data the features that could be detected were limited. Three of the identified cytomegalovirus-associated TCR beta chains were confirmed in vitro to be specific for cytomegalovirus antigens. A further reported finding was that TCR beta sequences accurately predicted the HLA-A and HLA-B alleles for most subjects in the first cohort. Most TCR sequences were observed very rarely across donors, whereas some public TCRs were present in many individuals.

Sample: PBMCs. The source is a female donor in good health and CMV-seronegative. The chain is encoded by TRBV10-3 joined to TRBJ1-3, and TRBD1 matches 12 of the central bases. At the DNA level, the sequence is TGTGCCATCAGGCCGGGACAGGGGGCGGAAAAGGCTGGAAACACCATATATTTT. Its protein reads: CAIRPGQGAEKAGNTIYF.